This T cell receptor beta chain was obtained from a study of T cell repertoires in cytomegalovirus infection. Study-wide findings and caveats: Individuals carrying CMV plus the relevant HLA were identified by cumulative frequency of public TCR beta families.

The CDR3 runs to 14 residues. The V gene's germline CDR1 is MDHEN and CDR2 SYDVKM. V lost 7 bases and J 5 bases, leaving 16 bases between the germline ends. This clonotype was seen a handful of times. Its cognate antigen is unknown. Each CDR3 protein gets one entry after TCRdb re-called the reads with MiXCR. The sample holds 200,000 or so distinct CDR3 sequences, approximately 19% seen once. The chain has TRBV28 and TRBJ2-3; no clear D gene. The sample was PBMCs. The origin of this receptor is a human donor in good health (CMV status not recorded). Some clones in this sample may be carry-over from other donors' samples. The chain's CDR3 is CASKTSLGLDTQYF. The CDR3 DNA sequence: TGTGCCAGCAAGACCTCTCTGGGCCTAGATACGCAGTATTTT.